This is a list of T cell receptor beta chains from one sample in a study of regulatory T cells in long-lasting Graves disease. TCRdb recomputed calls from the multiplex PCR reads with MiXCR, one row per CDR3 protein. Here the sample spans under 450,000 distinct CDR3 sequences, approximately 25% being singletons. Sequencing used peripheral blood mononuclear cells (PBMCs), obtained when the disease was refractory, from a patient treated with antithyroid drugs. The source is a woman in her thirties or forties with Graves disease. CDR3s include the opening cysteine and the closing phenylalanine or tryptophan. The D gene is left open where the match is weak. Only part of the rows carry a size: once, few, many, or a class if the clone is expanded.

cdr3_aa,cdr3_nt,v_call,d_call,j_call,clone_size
CASRRTGAPSYEQYF,TGTGCCAGCAGGAGGACAGGTGCCCCTTCCTACGAGCAGTACTTC,TRBV7-3,TRBD1,TRBJ2-7,many
CASSHLTGGGLGPQHF,TGCGCCAGCAGCCACCTGACAGGGGGGGGTCTCGGACCCCAGCATTTT,TRBV4-1,TRBD1,TRBJ1-5,.
CASSYGRTRQETQYF,TGTGCCAGCAGTTACGGTAGGACTAGACAAGAGACCCAGTACTTC,TRBV6-5,TRBD2,TRBJ2-5,many
CASSQGGDTEAFF,TGTGCCAGCTCACAGGGTGGGGATACTGAAGCTTTCTTT,TRBV18,.,TRBJ1-1,.
CASSPPEGLTYEQYF,TGTGCCAGCAGCCCGCCGGAGGGGCTAACCTACGAGCAGTACTTC,TRBV28,.,TRBJ2-7,.
CSARDGSSGSYEQYF,TGCAGTGCTAGAGATGGGTCTAGCGGGAGCTACGAGCAGTACTTC,TRBV20-1,TRBD2,TRBJ2-7,.
CSANTGFQYEQYF,TGCAGTGCTAATACGGGATTTCAGTACGAGCAGTACTTC,TRBV20-1,.,TRBJ2-7,.
CASSGLAGGPSDEQYF,TGTGCCAGCAGCGGGCTTGCGGGAGGACCCTCGGACGAGCAGTACTTC,TRBV13,TRBD2,TRBJ2-7,.
CASSILAPPDTQYF,TGTGCCAGCAGCATTCTAGCGCCCCCCGATACGCAGTATTTT,TRBV7-6,.,TRBJ2-3,.
CSARKAGRQDTQPQHF,TGCAGTGCTAGAAAAGCGGGACGCCAAGACACCCAGCCCCAGCATTTT,TRBV20-1,.,TRBJ1-5,few
CASSLVGGTGLYEQYF,TGCGCCAGCAGCTTGGTAGGCGGGACAGGGCTTTACGAGCAGTACTTC,TRBV5-1,TRBD1,TRBJ2-7,.
CSASDSIGLETQYF,TGCAGTGCTTCAGACAGTATAGGATTGGAGACCCAGTACTTC,TRBV20-1,.,TRBJ2-5,many
CASSMRGAGTGELFF,TGTGCCAGTAGTATGAGAGGGGCTGGCACCGGGGAGCTGTTTTTT,TRBV19,.,TRBJ2-2,many
CSARDHWEKAYEQYF,TGCAGTGCTAGAGATCATTGGGAGAAAGCCTACGAGCAGTACTTC,TRBV20-1,.,TRBJ2-7,few
CAISDRVYEQYF,TGTGCCATCAGCGATCGAGTCTACGAGCAGTACTTC,TRBV10-3,.,TRBJ2-7,many
CASSQRLNYEQYF,TGTGCCAGCAGCCAGCGGCTAAACTACGAGCAGTACTTC,TRBV12-3/TRBV12-4,.,TRBJ2-7,many
CASSLSGNEKLFF,TGTGCCAGCAGTTTATCAGGAAATGAAAAACTGTTTTTT,TRBV28,.,TRBJ1-4,many
CATNRQGVYEQYF,TGTGCCACCAATAGACAGGGGGTCTACGAGCAGTACTTC,TRBV28,TRBD1,TRBJ2-7,many
CASTAGGPYEQFF,TGTGCCAGCACGGCGGGAGGGCCGTATGAGCAGTTCTTC,TRBV7-2,TRBD2,TRBJ2-1,.
CASSQLDASSYNEQFF,TGTGCCAGCAGCCAACTTGACGCAAGCTCCTACAATGAGCAGTTCTTC,TRBV4-2,.,TRBJ2-1,few
CASSLWLAGGDYEQYF,TGTGCCAGCAGCCTGTGGCTGGCGGGGGGGGACTACGAGCAGTACTTC,TRBV14,TRBD2,TRBJ2-7,few
CASSPPGGGEPFEAFF,TGTGCCAGCAGTCCCCCCGGTGGGGGAGAACCCTTTGAAGCTTTCTTT,TRBV12-3/TRBV12-4,.,TRBJ1-1,.
CASSVGGGGQVEAFF,TGTGCCAGCAGCGTAGGAGGTGGGGGGCAGGTTGAAGCTTTCTTT,TRBV9,.,TRBJ1-1,.
CSALDRQETQYF,TGCAGTGCCCTAGACAGACAAGAGACCCAGTACTTC,TRBV20-1,.,TRBJ2-5,once
CASQRGWDRGRETQYF,TGTGCCAGCCAAAGAGGATGGGACAGGGGGCGGGAGACCCAGTACTTC,TRBV6-1,TRBD1,TRBJ2-5,few
CATSGRDRGFAEQYF,TGTGCCACCAGCGGCCGGGACAGGGGTTTTGCGGAGCAGTACTTC,TRBV15,TRBD1,TRBJ2-7,few
CASSTRWSDPRLAGLRMDIQYF,TGTGCCAGTAGTACTCGGTGGAGCGACCCCAGACTAGCGGGGCTGAGGATGGACATTCAGTACTTC,TRBV19,TRBD2,TRBJ2-4,.
CASRRDFPFREQFF,TGTGCCAGCAGACGAGACTTCCCTTTCCGTGAGCAGTTCTTC,TRBV2,.,TRBJ2-1,few
CASSLGGQTNTEAFF,TGTGCCAGCAGTTTAGGCGGACAGACCAACACTGAAGCTTTCTTT,TRBV28,.,TRBJ1-1,many
CASSVSGKEQFF,TGCGCCAGCAGCGTAAGCGGGAAAGAGCAGTTCTTC,TRBV5-1,TRBD2,TRBJ2-1,.
CASSSRTGRTEAFF,TGTGCCAGCAGCTCCCGGACAGGGAGGACTGAAGCTTTCTTT,TRBV5-4,TRBD1,TRBJ1-1,few
CASTGSGTLTGELFF,TGTGCCAGCACGGGCAGCGGGACCTTAACCGGGGAGCTGTTTTTT,TRBV6-1,TRBD2,TRBJ2-2,.
CASNLAGGKEQYF,TGTGCCAGCAACCTAGCGGGAGGGAAAGAGCAGTACTTC,TRBV28,TRBD2,TRBJ2-7,many
CSARVGTERETQYF,TGCAGTGCTAGAGTCGGGACGGAGCGAGAGACCCAGTACTTC,TRBV20-1,.,TRBJ2-5,few
CASSLETAFIAKNIQYF,TGTGCCAGCAGTTTGGAGACTGCCTTTATAGCCAAAAACATTCAGTACTTC,TRBV27,.,TRBJ2-4,.
CASRSTGFSGNTIYF,TGTGCCAGTCGTAGTACGGGGTTCTCTGGAAACACCATATATTTT,TRBV19,.,TRBJ1-3,few
CASSPNGLDEAFF,TGCGCCAGCAGTCCGAACGGCCTCGATGAAGCTTTCTTT,TRBV10-2,.,TRBJ1-1,.
CATSTGLAGVETQYF,TGTGCCACCAGTACGGGACTAGCGGGAGTGGAGACCCAGTACTTC,TRBV24-1,TRBD2,TRBJ2-5,many
CASRGQGVEKLFF,TGTGCCAGCAGAGGACAGGGGGTTGAAAAACTGTTTTTT,TRBV2,TRBD1,TRBJ1-4,many
CSARGDIQYF,TGCAGTGCTAGGGGGGATATTCAGTACTTC,TRBV20-1,.,TRBJ2-4,.
CASSQGRDYGYTF,TGTGCCAGCAGCCAGGGACGGGACTATGGCTACACCTTC,TRBV7-9,.,TRBJ1-2,many
CASSDQGLGQRQPQHF,TGTGCCAGCAGTGACCAGGGACTAGGGCAACGTCAGCCCCAGCATTTT,TRBV12-3/TRBV12-4,.,TRBJ1-5,many